Listed here is a single T cell receptor (beta chain). The sample comes from a study of blood T cell repertoires in COVID-19. Study in general: The study drew acute and convalescent COVID-19 samples from the United States, Italy and Spain. The analysed material was cDNA or gDNA that came from T cells, B-cell-depleted T cells, or PBMCs.

The CDR3 loop spans 15 amino acids. The V and J ends lost 7 bases and 4 bases, in that order; junction bases with no gene match: 8. Germline lookup yields CDR1 MNHNY and CDR2 SVGAGI (reference sequence). In the source study's methods: Amplifying reference gene primers gave estimates of nucleated cell counts. Repertoires were generated with immunoSEQ multiplex PCR, while TCRdb's copy carries only in-frame clones and drops some. V and J calls plus clone size are reproduced from that table; the DNA served to infer D and trimming. Of approximately 110,000 clones listed, approximately 84% are singletons. What was sequenced was peripheral blood. The chain links TRBV6-6 to TRBJ2-1; 9 bases map to TRBD1. The sequence derives from a middle-aged woman with acute or convalescent COVID-19. CDR3 sequence (DNA): TGTGCCAGCAATATAGACAGGGGGGTATACAATGAGCAGTTCTTC. This sequence encodes CASNIDRGVYNEQFF.